Described below is a single TCR beta chain sequence and its context. No cognate antigen has been identified for it. Nothing much larger sits one base from this clone, and base qualities are not available. This sample was included in a study of cytomegalovirus exposure and HLA in healthy donors (dated by TCRdb to about 2017). As for the study more broadly: A later analysis indicated that the 95 to 150 validation repertoires were generated on the platform also employed for the approximately 670 repertoires of the first cohort. To predict cytomegalovirus infection status, the study combined high-throughput TCR immunosequencing, statistical association of individual TCRs with disease status, and machine learning. In addition to the first cohort of 650 to 800 subjects, a separate validation cohort of 120 different subjects was used. The study aimed to test whether cataloging public T cell receptors could reveal signatures of past pathogen exposure.

Separate from the approximately 700-subject first cohort, the validation cohort of around 130 subjects was the group to which the donors belonged. Looking up the germline V gene (reference sequence) yields CDR1 LNHNV and CDR2 YYDKDF. From cysteine to phenylalanine, the CDR3 is 13 amino acids long. Just CDR3 DNA is preserved here, 39 bases in frame from base 1. V sheds 1 base and J sheds 9 bases, leaving 10 bases between their ends. Libraries were constructed by the immunoSEQ multiplex PCR assay. As for how the authors treated the data: A statistical classification framework was built to diagnose cytomegalovirus status from the catalog of TCR beta chain sequences. This immuneACCESS table, as held by TCRdb, lists in-frame sequences with V and J called but not all clones. Of the missing ones, under half trace to an unresolved V gene in checked studies; the others have no known cause. D and trimming were read from the DNA, whereas the V and J calls and clone size are those reported in that table. The sample table shows 56,000 or so clones, and 85% to 95% are seen once. The ten largest make up approximately 1.7% of the sample.

Study-level results and caveats: The authors suggested that the approach could potentially be extended to other disease states and immunological phenotypes. A few of the identified cytomegalovirus-associated TCR beta chains were confirmed in vitro to be specific for cytomegalovirus antigens. Across donors, most TCR sequences were observed very rarely, whereas some public TCRs were present in many individuals. All 120 or so repertoires were used to score co-occurrence in the validation cohort in a later analysis, because that analysis had no HLA typing for the cohort. The classifier was reported to diagnose cytomegalovirus status with high specificity and sensitivity in both the original and validation cohorts. Of the cluster scores, 85% to 95% were above 0 in a later analysis, which found that TCRs clustered in the first cohort also tended to co-occur in the 90 to 150 validation repertoires. In the study, approximately 160 TCR beta chains were listed as associated with cytomegalovirus.

The chain employs TRBV15 and TRBJ2-1; the D gene cannot be named for sure. The sample was PBMCs. This clonotype was sampled from a woman under 30 in good health and CMV-seropositive. The CDR3 in this case is CATSRATAGEQFF. The nucleotide sequence reads as follows: TGTGCCACCAGCAGAGCTACAGCAGGTGAGCAGTTCTTC.